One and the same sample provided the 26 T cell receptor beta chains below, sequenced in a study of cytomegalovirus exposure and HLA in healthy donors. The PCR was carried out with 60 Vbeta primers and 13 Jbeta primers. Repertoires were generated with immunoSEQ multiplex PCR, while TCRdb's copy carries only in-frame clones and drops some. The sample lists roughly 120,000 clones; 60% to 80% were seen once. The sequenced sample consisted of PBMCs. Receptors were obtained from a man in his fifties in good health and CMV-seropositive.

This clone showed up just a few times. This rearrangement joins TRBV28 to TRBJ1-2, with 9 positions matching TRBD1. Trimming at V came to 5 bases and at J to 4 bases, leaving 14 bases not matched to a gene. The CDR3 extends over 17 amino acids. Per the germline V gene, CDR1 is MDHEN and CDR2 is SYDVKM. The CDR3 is CASSLGALTGGIYGYTF. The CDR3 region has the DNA TGTGCCAGCAGTCTGGGGGCCTTGACAGGGGGGATCTATGGCTACACCTTC.

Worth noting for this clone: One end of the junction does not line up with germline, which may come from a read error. The CDR3 loop is CASSTQGQAATNSPLHF. The CDR3, as DNA: TGTGCCAGTAGTACCCAAGGACAGGCCGCAACCAATTCCCCCCTCCACTTT. The chain carries TRBV19 and TRBJ1-6; 7 nucleotides line up with TRBD1. Germline V CDR1 and CDR2: LNHDA, SQIVND (reference sequence). This CDR3 is 17 amino acids long.

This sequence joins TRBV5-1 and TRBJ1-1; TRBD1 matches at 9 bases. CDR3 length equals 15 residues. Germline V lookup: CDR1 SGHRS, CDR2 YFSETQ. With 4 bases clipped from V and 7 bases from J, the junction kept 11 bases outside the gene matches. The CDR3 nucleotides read TGCGCCAGCAGCGTCGGGACAGGGAGTTGGGATGAAGCTTTCTTT. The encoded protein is CASSVGTGSWDEAFF.

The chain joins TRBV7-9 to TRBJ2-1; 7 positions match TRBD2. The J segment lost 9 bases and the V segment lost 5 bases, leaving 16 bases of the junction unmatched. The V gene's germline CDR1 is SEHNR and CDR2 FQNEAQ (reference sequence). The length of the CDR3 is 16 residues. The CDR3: CASSPAGAGLGGEQFF. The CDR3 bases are TGTGCCAGCAGCCCCGCGGGAGCGGGTCTCGGGGGTGAGCAGTTCTTC.

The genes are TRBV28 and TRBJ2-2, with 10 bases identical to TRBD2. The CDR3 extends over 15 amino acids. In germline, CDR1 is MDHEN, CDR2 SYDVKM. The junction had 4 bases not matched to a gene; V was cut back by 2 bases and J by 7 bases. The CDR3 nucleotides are TGTGCCAGCAGTTTAGGGGCTAGCGGGGGCGGGGAGCTGTTTTTT. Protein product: CASSLGASGGGELFF. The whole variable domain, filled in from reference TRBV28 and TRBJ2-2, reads DVKVTQSSRYLVKRTGEKVFLECVQDMDHENMFWYRQDPGLGLRLIYFSYDVKMKEKGDIPEGYSVSREKKERFSLILESASTNQTSMYLCASSLGASGGGELFFGEGSRLTVL.

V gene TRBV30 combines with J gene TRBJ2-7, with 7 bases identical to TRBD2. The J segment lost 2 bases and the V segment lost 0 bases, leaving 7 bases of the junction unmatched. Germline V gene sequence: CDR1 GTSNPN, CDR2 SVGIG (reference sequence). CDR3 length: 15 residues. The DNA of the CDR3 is TGTGCCTGGAGTGTTAACGGGGGAGGGCCCTACGAGCAGTACTTC. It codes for CAWSVNGGGPYEQYF.

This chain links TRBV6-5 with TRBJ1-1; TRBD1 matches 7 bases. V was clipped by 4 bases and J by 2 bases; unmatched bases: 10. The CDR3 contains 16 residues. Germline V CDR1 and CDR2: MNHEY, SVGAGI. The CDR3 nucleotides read TGTGCCAGCAGTTCCCCCCGGACAGGCCCTAACACTGAAGCTTTCTTT. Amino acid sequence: CASSSPRTGPNTEAFF.

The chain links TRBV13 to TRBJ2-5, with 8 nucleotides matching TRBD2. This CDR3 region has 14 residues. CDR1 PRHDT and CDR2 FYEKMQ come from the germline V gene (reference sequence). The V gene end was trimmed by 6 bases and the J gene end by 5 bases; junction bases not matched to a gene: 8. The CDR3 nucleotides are TGTGCCAGCAGTGACGGGAGGGCCAAGGAGACCCAGTACTTC. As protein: CASSDGRAKETQYF.

CDR3 sequence: CAWRGSGPVDEQFF. CDR3 nucleotides: TGTGCCTGGAGGGGTAGCGGGCCGGTCGATGAGCAGTTCTTC. The rearrangement joins TRBV30 to TRBJ2-1; 7 nucleotides match TRBD2. After removal of 3 bases from V and 8 bases from J, the junction contained 10 bases not matched to a gene. Germline V gene sequence: CDR1 GTSNPN, CDR2 SVGIG (reference sequence). CDR3 length: 14 amino acids.

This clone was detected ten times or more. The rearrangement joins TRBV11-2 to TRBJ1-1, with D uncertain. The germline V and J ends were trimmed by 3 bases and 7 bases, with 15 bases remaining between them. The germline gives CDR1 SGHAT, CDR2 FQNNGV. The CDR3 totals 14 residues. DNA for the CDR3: TGTGCCAGCAGCTTTGTGGGCGGGTTGAGTGAAGCTTTCTTT. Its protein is CASSFVGGLSEAFF.

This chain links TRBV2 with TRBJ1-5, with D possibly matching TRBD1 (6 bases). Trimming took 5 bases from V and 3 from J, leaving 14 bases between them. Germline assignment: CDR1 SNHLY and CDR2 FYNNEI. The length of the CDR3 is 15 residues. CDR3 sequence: CASSQQGVLNQPQHF. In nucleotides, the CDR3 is TGTGCCAGCAGTCAACAGGGTGTACTCAATCAGCCCCAGCATTTT.

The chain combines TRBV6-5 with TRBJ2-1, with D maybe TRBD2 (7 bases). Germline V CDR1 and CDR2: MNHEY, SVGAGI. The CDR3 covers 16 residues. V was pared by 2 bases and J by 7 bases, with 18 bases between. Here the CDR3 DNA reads TGTGCCAGCAGTTACCGGGGCGGGGGCTGGGGGAATGAGCAGTTCTTC. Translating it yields CASSYRGGGWGNEQFF.

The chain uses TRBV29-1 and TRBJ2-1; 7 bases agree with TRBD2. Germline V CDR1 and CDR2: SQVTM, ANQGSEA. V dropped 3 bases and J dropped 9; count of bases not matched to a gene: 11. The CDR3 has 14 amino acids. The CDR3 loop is CSVELLARNSEQFF. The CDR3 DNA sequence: TGCAGCGTTGAGTTACTAGCGCGTAATAGTGAGCAGTTCTTC.

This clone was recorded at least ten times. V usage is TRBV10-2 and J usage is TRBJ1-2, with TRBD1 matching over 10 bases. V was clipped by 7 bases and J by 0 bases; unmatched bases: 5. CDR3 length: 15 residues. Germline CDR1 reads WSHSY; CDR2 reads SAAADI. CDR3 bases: TGCGCCAGCAACCCGGGACAGGGGTCTAACTATGGCTACACCTTC. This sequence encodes CASNPGQGSNYGYTF.

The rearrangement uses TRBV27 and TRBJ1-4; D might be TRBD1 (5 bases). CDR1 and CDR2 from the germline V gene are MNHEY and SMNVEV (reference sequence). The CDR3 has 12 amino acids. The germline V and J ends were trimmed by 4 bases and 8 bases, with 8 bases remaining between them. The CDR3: CASSYPGEKLFF. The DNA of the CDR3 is TGTGCCAGCAGTTACCCAGGGGAAAAACTGTTTTTT.

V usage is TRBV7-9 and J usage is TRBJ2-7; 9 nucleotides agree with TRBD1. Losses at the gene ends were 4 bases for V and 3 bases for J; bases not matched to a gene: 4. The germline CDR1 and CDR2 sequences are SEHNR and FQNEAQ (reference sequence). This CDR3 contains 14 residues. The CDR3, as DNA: TGTGCCAGCAGCTACCGGGACAGGGTCTACGAGCAGTACTTC. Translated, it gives CASSYRDRVYEQYF.

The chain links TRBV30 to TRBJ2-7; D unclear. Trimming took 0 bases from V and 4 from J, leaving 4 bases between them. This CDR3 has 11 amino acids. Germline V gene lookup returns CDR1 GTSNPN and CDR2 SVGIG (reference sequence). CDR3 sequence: CAWSVQYEQYF. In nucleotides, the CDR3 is TGTGCCTGGAGTGTACAATACGAGCAGTACTTC.

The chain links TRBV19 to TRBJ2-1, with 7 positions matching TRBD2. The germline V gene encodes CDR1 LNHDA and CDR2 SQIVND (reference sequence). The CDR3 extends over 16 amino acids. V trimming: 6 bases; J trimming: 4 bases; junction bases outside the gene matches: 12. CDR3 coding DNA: TGTGCCAGTAGCCCCCAGGCGGCTAGCGGATACAATGAGCAGTTCTTC. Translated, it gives CASSPQAASGYNEQFF.

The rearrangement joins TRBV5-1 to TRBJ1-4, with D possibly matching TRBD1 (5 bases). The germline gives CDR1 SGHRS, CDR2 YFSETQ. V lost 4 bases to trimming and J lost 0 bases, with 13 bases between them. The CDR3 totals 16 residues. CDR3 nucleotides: TGCGCCAGCAGCGGGGGGTTCACGGCAACTAATGAAAAACTGTTTTTT. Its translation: CASSGGFTATNEKLFF.

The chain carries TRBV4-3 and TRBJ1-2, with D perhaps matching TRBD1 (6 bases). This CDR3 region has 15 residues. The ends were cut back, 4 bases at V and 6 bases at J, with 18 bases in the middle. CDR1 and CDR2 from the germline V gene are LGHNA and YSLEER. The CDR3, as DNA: TGCGCCAGCAGCCTTGACACAGGGCGTCAGGATGGCTACACCTTC. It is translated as CASSLDTGRQDGYTF.

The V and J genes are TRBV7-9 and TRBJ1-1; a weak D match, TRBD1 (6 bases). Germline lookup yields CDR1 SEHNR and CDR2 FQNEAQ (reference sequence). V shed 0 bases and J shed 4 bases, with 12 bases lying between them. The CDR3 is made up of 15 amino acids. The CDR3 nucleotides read TGTGCCAGCAGCTTAGCAGGGGGAGGGGTCACTGAAGCTTTCTTT. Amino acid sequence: CASSLAGGGVTEAFF.

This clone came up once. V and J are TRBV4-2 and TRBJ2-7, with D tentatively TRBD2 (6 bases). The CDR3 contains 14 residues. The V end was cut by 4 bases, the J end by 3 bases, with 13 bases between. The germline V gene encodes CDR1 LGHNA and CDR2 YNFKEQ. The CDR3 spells CASSPSGYDYEQYF. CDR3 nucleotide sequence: TGTGCCAGCAGCCCCAGCGGGTACGACTACGAGCAGTACTTC.

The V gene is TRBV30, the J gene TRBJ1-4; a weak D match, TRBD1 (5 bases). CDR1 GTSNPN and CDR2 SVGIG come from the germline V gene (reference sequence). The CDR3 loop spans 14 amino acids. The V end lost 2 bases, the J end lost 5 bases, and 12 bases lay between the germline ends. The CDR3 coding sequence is TGTGCCTGGAGTATGGGGGACTTAAATGAAAAACTGTTTTTT. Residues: CAWSMGDLNEKLFF.

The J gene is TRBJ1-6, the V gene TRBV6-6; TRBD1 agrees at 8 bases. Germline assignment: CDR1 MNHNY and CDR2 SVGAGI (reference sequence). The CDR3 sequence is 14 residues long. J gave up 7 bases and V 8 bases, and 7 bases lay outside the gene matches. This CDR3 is CASVNRQGNSPLHF. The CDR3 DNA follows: TGTGCCAGCGTTAATCGACAGGGGAATTCACCCCTCCACTTT.

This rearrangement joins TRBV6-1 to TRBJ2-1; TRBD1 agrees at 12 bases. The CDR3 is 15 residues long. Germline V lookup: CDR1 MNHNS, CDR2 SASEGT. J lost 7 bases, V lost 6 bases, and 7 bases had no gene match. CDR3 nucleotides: TGTGCCAGCAGGCCCGGGACAGGGGGCATTAATGAGCAGTTCTTC. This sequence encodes CASRPGTGGINEQFF.

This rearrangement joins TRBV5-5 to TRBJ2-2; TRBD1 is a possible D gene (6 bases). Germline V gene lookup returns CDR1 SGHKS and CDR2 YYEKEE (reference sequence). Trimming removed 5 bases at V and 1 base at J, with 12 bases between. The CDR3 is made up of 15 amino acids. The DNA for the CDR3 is TGTGCCAGCAGTTCGACAGGATTGAACACCGGGGAGCTGTTTTTT. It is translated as CASSSTGLNTGELFF. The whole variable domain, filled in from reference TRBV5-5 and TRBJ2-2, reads DAGVTQSPTHLIKTRGQQVTLRCSPISGHKSVSWYQQVLGQGPQFIFQYYEKEERGRGNFPDRFSARQFPNYSSELNVNALLLGDSALYLCASSSTGLNTGELFFGEGSRLTVL.